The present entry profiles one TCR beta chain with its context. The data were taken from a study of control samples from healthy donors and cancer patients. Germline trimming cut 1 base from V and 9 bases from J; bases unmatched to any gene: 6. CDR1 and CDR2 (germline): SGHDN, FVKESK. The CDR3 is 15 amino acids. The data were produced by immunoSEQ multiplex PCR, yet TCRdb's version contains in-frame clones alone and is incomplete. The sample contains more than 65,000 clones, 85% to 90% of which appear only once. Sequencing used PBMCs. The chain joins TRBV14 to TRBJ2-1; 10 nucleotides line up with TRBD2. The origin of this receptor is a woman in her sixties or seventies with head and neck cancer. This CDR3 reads CASSQALAGLGEQFF. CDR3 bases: TGTGCCAGCAGCCAAGCACTAGCGGGGTTGGGTGAGCAGTTCTTC.